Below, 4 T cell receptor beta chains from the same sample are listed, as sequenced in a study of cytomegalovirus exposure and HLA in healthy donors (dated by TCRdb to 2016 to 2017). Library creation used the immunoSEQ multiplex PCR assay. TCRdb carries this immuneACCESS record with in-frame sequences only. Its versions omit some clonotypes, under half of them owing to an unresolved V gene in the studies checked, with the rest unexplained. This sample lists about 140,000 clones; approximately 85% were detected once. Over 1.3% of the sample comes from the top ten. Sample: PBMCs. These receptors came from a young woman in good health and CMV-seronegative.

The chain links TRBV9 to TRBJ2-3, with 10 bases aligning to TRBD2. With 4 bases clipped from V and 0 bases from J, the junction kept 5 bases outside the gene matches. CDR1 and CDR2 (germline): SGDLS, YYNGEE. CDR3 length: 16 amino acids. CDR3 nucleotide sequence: TGTGCCAGCAGCCCCGGACTAGCGGTTAGCACAGATACGCAGTATTTT. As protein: CASSPGLAVSTDTQYF.

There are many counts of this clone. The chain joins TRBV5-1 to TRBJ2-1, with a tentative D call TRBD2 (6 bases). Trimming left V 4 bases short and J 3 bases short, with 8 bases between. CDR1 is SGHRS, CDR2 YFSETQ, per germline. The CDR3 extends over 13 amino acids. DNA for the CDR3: TGCGCCAGCAGCGCGGGGAACTACAATGAGCAGTTCTTC. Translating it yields CASSAGNYNEQFF.

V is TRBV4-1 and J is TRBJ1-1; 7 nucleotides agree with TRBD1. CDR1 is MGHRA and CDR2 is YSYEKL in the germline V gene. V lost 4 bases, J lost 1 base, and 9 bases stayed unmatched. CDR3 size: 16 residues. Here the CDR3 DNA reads TGCGCCAGCAGCCGTTCGGGACAGACTAAGAACACTGAAGCTTTCTTT. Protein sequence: CASSRSGQTKNTEAFF.

As DNA, the CDR3 is TGTGCCAGCAGCGTAGGCGCGGGGGCTGGCTACACCTTC. Residues: CASSVGAGAGYTF. The chain joins TRBV9 to TRBJ1-2, with a weak D call TRBD1 (6 bases). The CDR3 extends over 13 amino acids. CDR1 and CDR2 (germline): SGDLS, YYNGEE. V was shortened by 0 bases and J by 7 bases, with 10 bases between the two germline ends.